A single sample is the source of the 27 T cell receptor beta chains below, sequenced in a study of shared clonotypes between healthy human individuals. Assay: immunoSEQ multiplex PCR; the TCRdb copy retains only in-frame clones and omits some. The data contain about 320,000 clones, roughly 87% of them seen just once; the ten biggest clones take up 15% to 20%. The specimen was memory CD8+ T cells sorted from blood. Subset specified: CD45RO+ cells pooled with CCR7-negative TemRA cells. These receptors all stem from a man younger than 35 in good health.

The genes are TRBV19 and TRBJ2-1; 7 positions match TRBD1. The CDR3 sequence is 15 residues long. V gave up 0 bases and J gave up 7 bases; unmatched junction bases: 6. From germline, CDR1 is LNHDA and CDR2 SQIVND (reference sequence). The CDR3 nucleotides read TGTGCCAGTAGTATAGATCTGGGACAGAGGAATGAGCAGTTCTTC. Protein sequence: CASSIDLGQRNEQFF. Variable domain in full (rest from reference TRBV19 and TRBJ2-1): DGGITQSPKYLFRKEGQNVTLSCEQNLNHDAMYWYRQDPGQGLRLIYYSQIVNDFQKGDIAEGYSVSREKKESFPLTVTSAQKNPTAFYLCASSIDLGQRNEQFFGPGTRLTVL.

This chain uses TRBV14 with TRBJ2-3; weak D call: TRBD1 (6 bases). V was clipped by 2 bases and J by 0 bases, with 12 bases between them. The CDR3 contains 16 residues. Germline V gives CDR1 SGHDN, CDR2 FVKESK. CDR3 DNA: TGTGCCAGCAGCCAACTTGAAGGGGGTAGCACAGATACGCAGTATTTT. Translating it yields CASSQLEGGSTDTQYF.

The sample holds one count of this clone. This same CDR3 is encoded by further DNA sequences in the sample. V usage is TRBV2 and J usage is TRBJ1-2, with 7 bases aligning to TRBD1. J lost 4 bases, V lost 2 bases, and 1 base had no gene match. Germline V gene data show CDR1 as SNHLY and CDR2 as FYNNEI. This CDR3 contains 13 residues. CDR3 nucleotide sequence: TGTGCCAGCAGTGAATGGACAGGCTATGGCTACACCTTC. Protein: CASSEWTGYGYTF. The full variable domain, completed using reference TRBV2 and TRBJ1-2, is EPEVTQTPSHQVTQMGQEVILRCVPISNHLYFYWYRQILGQKVEFLVSFYNNEISEKSEIFDDQFSVERPDGSNFTLKIRSTKLEDSAMYFCASSEWTGYGYTFGSGTRLTVV.

V gene TRBV5-5 combines with J gene TRBJ2-7; TRBD1 aligns across 8 bases. With V trimmed by 0 bases and J by 4 bases, 6 bases remained unmatched. CDR1 is SGHKS, CDR2 YYEKEE, per germline (reference sequence). This CDR3 is built from 15 residues. CDR3 sequence (DNA): TGTGCCAGCAGCTTGGCTTCAGGGGGCCGTTACGAGCAGTACTTC. As protein: CASSLASGGRYEQYF.

For the CDR3, the DNA is TGCGCCAGCAGCTGGCCCGGACAGTCCTACGAGCAGTACTTC. Its protein product is CASSWPGQSYEQYF. The V gene is TRBV5-1, the J gene TRBJ2-7; possibly TRBD1 for D (6 bases). The CDR3 is 14 residues long. Germline values: CDR1 SGHRS, CDR2 YFSETQ. V was shortened by 3 bases and J by 1 base, with 11 bases between the two germline ends.

This clone was seen a single time. The gene calls are TRBV19 and TRBJ2-2; 9 bases line up with TRBD1. The germline V gene has CDR1 LNHDA and CDR2 SQIVND (reference sequence). J gave up 7 bases and V 3 bases, and 3 bases lay outside the gene matches. The CDR3 is 14 amino acids. The CDR3 nucleotides read TGTGCCAGTAGTATTTCGACAGGGGGCGGGGAGCTGTTTTTT. This encodes CASSISTGGGELFF.

This clone was recorded only once. The same CDR3 also results from other DNA sequences found in this sample. V gene TRBV2 combines with J gene TRBJ2-7; D might be TRBD1 (5 bases). V gave up 6 bases and J gave up 3 bases, with 6 bases separating them. CDR1 SNHLY and CDR2 FYNNEI come from the germline V gene. The CDR3 length is 11 residues. CDR3 region: CASSDSYEQYF. CDR3 DNA: TGTGCCAGCAGCGACAGCTACGAGCAGTACTTC.

The J gene is TRBJ2-3, the V gene TRBV10-3, with 10 bases identical to TRBD1. Trimming cost V 8 bases and J 8 bases; bases outside gene matches: 16. Germline V CDR1 and CDR2: ENHRY, SYGVKD. The CDR3 runs to 16 residues. The CDR3 loop reads CAIGRGLGQGVGTQYF. In DNA form, the CDR3 reads TGTGCCATCGGTAGGGGTCTTGGACAGGGGGTGGGTACGCAGTATTTT.

V is TRBV7-9 and J is TRBJ2-7, with no clear D. V lost 0 bases to trimming and J lost 4 bases, with 13 bases between them. Germline V gives CDR1 SEHNR, CDR2 FQNEAQ (reference sequence). This CDR3 is 15 amino acids long. The CDR3 DNA is TGTGCCAGCAGCTTAGCGCAAGGGATTTCTTACGAGCAGTACTTC. This sequence encodes CASSLAQGISYEQYF.

This rearrangement joins TRBV19 to TRBJ2-7, with 7 bases that match TRBD2. The V and J ends lost 3 bases and 2 bases, in that order; junction bases with no gene match: 4. The germline CDR1 and CDR2 sequences are LNHDA and SQIVND (reference sequence). This CDR3 spans 14 amino acids. In nucleotides, the CDR3 is TGTGCCAGTAGTATTGTCGGGGGGACCTACGAGCAGTACTTC. Amino acid sequence: CASSIVGGTYEQYF.

The chain is built from TRBV9 and TRBJ1-1; no definite D call. V shed 6 bases and J shed 1 base, with 10 bases lying between them. The germline V gene encodes CDR1 SGDLS and CDR2 YYNGEE. The length of the CDR3 is 13 residues. The CDR3 here is CASTAPGNTEAFF. The CDR3 nucleotides read TGTGCCAGCACAGCCCCAGGGAACACTGAAGCTTTCTTT.

With regard to this clone: The junction departs from germline at one end; a sequencing error may be responsible. The chain recombines TRBV7-7 with TRBJ1-5; TRBD1 matches 7 bases. Per germline, CDR1 SSHAT and CDR2 FNYEAQ (reference sequence). The CDR3 runs to 17 residues. The CDR3 DNA is TGTGCTAGCAGCTTAGAGGGCTGGGGACAGATAAATCAGCCCCAGCATTTT. Translation: CASSLEGWGQINQPQHF.

This clone was recorded a few times. Distinct nucleotide sequences in the sample also encode this CDR3. V usage is TRBV7-9 and J usage is TRBJ1-5; D might be TRBD1 (5 bases). Germline V gene lookup returns CDR1 SEHNR and CDR2 FQNEAQ (reference sequence). Trimming stripped 4 bases from V and 0 bases from J, with 7 bases between. The length of the CDR3 is 14 residues. CDR3 sequence: CASSSQDSNQPQHF. Written as DNA, the CDR3 is TGTGCCAGCAGCTCACAGGATAGCAATCAGCCCCAGCATTTT.

The chain recombines TRBV5-4 with TRBJ2-1; D gene unclear. Germline values: CDR1 SGHNT, CDR2 YYREEE (reference sequence). Between the trimmed V and J ends, which lost 4 bases and 4 bases, there was a span of 9 bases. The CDR3 has 13 amino acids. The DNA of the CDR3 is TGTGCCAGCAGCGGAACAGCTTACAATGAGCAGTTCTTC. This encodes CASSGTAYNEQFF.

Details on this clone: Other nucleotide sequences from this sample produce the same CDR3. The chain employs TRBV7-2 and TRBJ2-7; a possible D gene is TRBD2 (6 bases). V was clipped by 1 base and J by 3 bases, with 13 bases between them. The CDR3 loop spans 15 amino acids. Germline CDR1 and CDR2: SGHTA and FQGNSA. The CDR3 reads CASSLGGAGVYEQYF. The CDR3 region has the DNA TGTGCCAGCAGCTTAGGTGGAGCGGGTGTCTACGAGCAGTACTTC.

The rearrangement joins TRBV15 to TRBJ2-7, with 14 bases identical to TRBD2. CDR1 and CDR2 (germline): LNHNV, YYDKDF (reference sequence). The V and J ends lost 5 bases and 2 bases, in that order; junction bases with no gene match: 2. The CDR3 runs to 15 residues. The CDR3 DNA follows: TGTGCCACCAGCCAGGGACTAGCGGGGGCCTACGAGCAGTACTTC. Protein product: CATSQGLAGAYEQYF.

This chain links TRBV28 with TRBJ2-3, with TRBD2 matching over 7 bases. V shed 7 bases and J 2 bases; nucleotides not matched to a gene: 12. This CDR3 contains 16 residues. Germline values: CDR1 MDHEN, CDR2 SYDVKM. The CDR3 DNA reads as TGTGCCAGCACCCACTCGGCGGGGGACCCCACAGATACGCAGTATTTT. Translation gives CASTHSAGDPTDTQYF.

The gene calls are TRBV6-6 and TRBJ2-7; maybe TRBD2 (6 bases). Germline CDR1 MNHNY, CDR2 SVGAGI (reference sequence). V was shortened by 4 bases and J by 0 bases, with 10 bases between the two germline ends. CDR3 length: 14 residues. CDR3 bases: TGTGCCAGCAGTTCCTACGGGAGCTCCTACGAGCAGTACTTC. Protein product: CASSSYGSSYEQYF.

This chain joins TRBV27 and TRBJ1-2; 9 bases line up with TRBD1. Germline trimming cut 2 bases from V and 7 bases from J; bases unmatched to any gene: 5. The CDR3 sequence is 14 residues long. Per the germline V gene, CDR1 is MNHEY and CDR2 is SMNVEV (reference sequence). CDR3 nucleotides: TGTGCCAGCAGTTTAGGACAGGGGATCAGTGGCTACACCTTC. It encodes CASSLGQGISGYTF.

This rearrangement joins TRBV5-4 to TRBJ2-7; D uncertain. This CDR3 has 14 amino acids. Deletions cut 0 bases from V and 0 bases from J, with 7 bases between. Germline CDR1 and CDR2: SGHNT and YYREEE (reference sequence). The CDR3 DNA reads TGTGCCAGCAGCTTGGTCCCTGCCTCCTACGAGCAGTACTTC. Its translation is CASSLVPASYEQYF.

The chain carries TRBV6-6 and TRBJ2-7; a weak D match, TRBD1 (6 bases). V was clipped by 2 bases and J by 6 bases, with 14 bases between them. The CDR3 spans 14 residues. Germline CDR1 reads MNHNY; CDR2 reads SVGAGI (reference sequence). The CDR3 loop reads CASSYTAGAPEQYF. The CDR3 DNA reads as TGTGCCAGCAGTTACACGGCAGGGGCCCCCGAGCAGTACTTC.

CDR3 in amino acids: CASSFQGDRGNQPQHF. CDR3 nucleotide sequence: TGTGCCAGCAGTTTCCAGGGAGACAGGGGCAATCAGCCCCAGCATTTT. This sequence joins TRBV27 and TRBJ1-5; 7 bases line up with TRBD1. The germline V gene encodes CDR1 MNHEY and CDR2 SMNVEV (reference sequence). CDR3 size: 16 residues. V gave up 3 bases and J gave up 2 bases; unmatched junction bases: 7.

This clone was observed a single time. The chain employs TRBV4-1 and TRBJ1-4, with 7 positions matching TRBD1. V was clipped by 0 bases and J by 3 bases; unmatched bases: 4. Germline lookup yields CDR1 MGHRA and CDR2 YSYEKL. The CDR3 is made up of 16 amino acids. The CDR3, as DNA: TGCGCCAGCAGCCAAGATCCGACAGGGCCTAATGAAAAACTGTTTTTT. Amino acid sequence: CASSQDPTGPNEKLFF.

This clone has just a few counts. V gene TRBV10-2 combines with J gene TRBJ2-7, with D hard to call. The CDR3 extends over 13 amino acids. V lost 2 bases and J 6 bases, leaving 11 bases between the germline ends. Germline V CDR1 and CDR2: WSHSY, SAAADI. CDR3 sequence (DNA): TGCGCCAGCAGTGAGGGCCTACCGCCCGAGCAGTACTTC. It translates to CASSEGLPPEQYF.

This clone came up once. This rearrangement joins TRBV27 to TRBJ2-1, with D unclear. The CDR3 is made up of 13 amino acids. V dropped 2 bases and J dropped 10 bases, with 12 bases sitting between them. Germline assignment: CDR1 MNHEY and CDR2 SMNVEV (reference sequence). CDR3 region: CASSLGSRIEQFF. CDR3 nucleotide sequence: TGTGCCAGCAGTTTAGGGTCTCGGATAGAGCAGTTCTTC.

This clone appeared once. V usage is TRBV19 and J usage is TRBJ2-5, with 14 bases fitting TRBD2. The V gene's germline CDR1 is LNHDA and CDR2 SQIVND (reference sequence). CDR3 length equals 16 residues. V lost 5 bases to trimming and J lost 3 bases; unmatched junction nucleotides: 5. This CDR3 is CASSHGLAGGKETQYF. DNA for the CDR3: TGTGCCAGTAGTCACGGACTAGCGGGAGGCAAAGAGACCCAGTACTTC.

To note about this clone: This may arise from a read error, as a much more abundant clone is one base away. The chain is built from TRBV13 and TRBJ2-3; D is unresolved. V dropped 5 bases and J dropped 4 bases, with 7 bases sitting between them. The CDR3 is 12 amino acids. From germline, CDR1 is PRHDT and CDR2 FYEKMQ (reference sequence). CDR3 nucleotide sequence: TGTGCCAGCAGCCTAAGCGCAGATACGCAGTATTTT. It translates to CASSLSADTQYF.